A single sample gave rise to the 20 T cell receptor beta chains below, sequenced in a study of OX40 agonist ivuxolimab in advanced cancers. Receptor libraries were prepared by the immunoSEQ multiplex PCR assay. As stored in TCRdb, this immuneACCESS dataset retains in-frame rearrangements with V and J assigned. A fraction of the clones does not appear; measured against another copy, unresolved V genes explain less than half of the discrepancy, and the remainder lacks a known reason. The sample data list some 72,000 clones, and approximately 80% of these were observed just once. Jointly, the top ten make up roughly 0.48% of the sample. This specimen consisted of CD4+ or CD8+ T cells sorted from blood, obtained in a trial of the OX40 agonist ivuxolimab. The receptor source for this set is an adult with an advanced solid tumor such as melanoma, head and neck, liver or kidney cancer.

The gene calls are TRBV7-6 and TRBJ2-7; 11 nucleotides line up with TRBD1. Germline CDR1 reads SGHVS; CDR2 reads FNYEAQ. Trimming removed 4 bases from V and 6 bases from J; junction bases left unmatched: 8. This CDR3 comprises 15 residues. CDR3 region: CASSSLGTGGSEQYF. The DNA of the CDR3 is TGTGCCAGCAGCTCCTTAGGGACAGGGGGTAGCGAGCAGTACTTC.

This clone was observed a handful of times. This chain joins TRBV4-3 and TRBJ2-2; TRBD1 aligns across 7 bases. The germline CDR1 and CDR2 sequences are LGHNA and YSLEER. The CDR3 runs to 20 residues. Trimming removed 0 bases from V and 4 bases from J; junction bases left unmatched: 17. The DNA of the CDR3 is TGCGCCAGCAGCCAAGATACAATCGGTGGCAGGGGGTCGGGCACCGGGGAGCTGTTTTTT. This sequence encodes CASSQDTIGGRGSGTGELFF.

V gene TRBV27 combines with J gene TRBJ2-6, with 14 bases identical to TRBD2. V was pared by 5 bases and J by 0 bases, with 9 bases of the junction left unmatched. Germline lookup yields CDR1 MNHEY and CDR2 SMNVEV (reference sequence). The length of the CDR3 is 20 residues. The chain's CDR3 is CASSRGLAGGPSSGANVLTF. CDR3 nucleotides: TGTGCCAGCAGTCGTGGACTAGCGGGGGGCCCCAGCTCTGGGGCCAACGTCCTGACTTTC.

The V call is TRBV10-3, the J call TRBJ1-6; D gene unclear. Trimming left V 0 bases short and J 10 bases short, with 10 bases between. CDR3 length: 14 amino acids. Germline V lookup: CDR1 ENHRY, CDR2 SYGVKD. DNA of the CDR3: TGTGCCATCAGTGAGTCATTTGAGGGCTCACCCCTCCACTTT. This codes for CAISESFEGSPLHF.

This chain links TRBV4-1 with TRBJ1-3; no clear D. Per the germline V gene, CDR1 is MGHRA and CDR2 is YSYEKL. The CDR3 covers 16 residues. V gave up 4 bases and J gave up 0 bases, with 13 bases separating them. CDR3 amino acids: CASSRSDVNSGNTIYF. DNA for the CDR3: TGCGCCAGCAGCCGTTCCGATGTCAACTCTGGAAACACCATATATTTT.

The chain employs TRBV5-6 and TRBJ2-3; a possible D gene is TRBD2 (6 bases). The length of the CDR3 is 15 residues. Trimming took 0 bases from V and 2 from J, leaving 10 bases between them. CDR1 is SGHDT and CDR2 is YYEEEE in the germline V gene. CDR3 in DNA: TGTGCCAGCAGCTTGGCGGCGGGATTCACAGATACGCAGTATTTT. Encoded protein: CASSLAAGFTDTQYF.

The gene calls are TRBV6-5 and TRBJ2-7; 7 nucleotides line up with TRBD1. Per the germline V gene, CDR1 is MNHEY and CDR2 is SVGAGI. The CDR3 length is 14 residues. V lost 5 bases to trimming and J lost 3 bases; unmatched junction nucleotides: 7. The chain's CDR3 is CASSDRDRRYEQYF. The CDR3 coding sequence is TGTGCCAGCAGTGACCGGGACAGACGCTACGAGCAGTACTTC.

This chain uses TRBV28 with TRBJ1-3; a possible D gene is TRBD1 (6 bases). Germline V lookup: CDR1 MDHEN, CDR2 SYDVKM. The CDR3 runs 14 residues. Trimming cost V 6 bases and J 5 bases, with 14 bases left between them. CDR3 DNA: TGTGCCAGCAGCCCAGCGGGGGCCCGAAACACCATATATTTT. Residues: CASSPAGARNTIYF.

This chain joins TRBV9 and TRBJ1-1, with unresolved D. The germline V gene has CDR1 SGDLS and CDR2 YYNGEE. The CDR3 extends over 13 amino acids. Trimming took 9 bases from V and 3 from J, leaving 15 bases between them. This chain's CDR3 is CANGRERDTEAFF. CDR3 nucleotide sequence: TGTGCCAACGGAAGGGAAAGGGACACTGAAGCTTTCTTT.

The chain is built from TRBV19 and TRBJ1-6; 9 bases fit TRBD1. This CDR3 has 15 amino acids. V gave up 6 bases and J gave up 4 bases; unmatched junction bases: 4. From germline, CDR1 is LNHDA and CDR2 SQIVND (reference sequence). Here the CDR3 DNA reads TGTGCCAGTAGATCCGGGACAGGGTATAATTCACCCCTCCACTTT. Translation: CASRSGTGYNSPLHF.

This clone was counted between two and nine times. The chain uses TRBV5-1 and TRBJ2-7, with 8 nucleotides matching TRBD1. Per the germline V gene, CDR1 is SGHRS and CDR2 is YFSETQ. The junction had 14 bases not matched to a gene; V was cut back by 0 bases and J by 6 bases. The CDR3 consists of 17 residues. For the CDR3, the DNA is TGCGCCAGCAGCTTGGAAATTTTCGGGACAGGTCGCATCGAGCAGTACTTC. This codes for CASSLEIFGTGRIEQYF.

The chain carries TRBV25-1 and TRBJ2-7; 10 bases are a match to TRBD1. V lost 3 bases to trimming and J lost 4 bases; unmatched junction nucleotides: 9. The CDR3 extends over 16 amino acids. CDR1 and CDR2 from the germline V gene are MGHDK and SYGVNS. CDR3 sequence: CASSDSTGGGWYEQYF. The DNA for the CDR3 is TGTGCCAGCAGTGATTCGACAGGGGGCGGTTGGTACGAGCAGTACTTC.

This clone was counted a few times. This sequence joins TRBV14 and TRBJ1-1; the D is unclear. V shed 4 bases and J shed 1 base, with 13 bases lying between them. In germline, CDR1 is SGHDN, CDR2 FVKESK. This CDR3 comprises 15 residues. CDR3 in DNA: TGTGCCAGCAGCCTCTCCCGGACGGGGAACACTGAAGCTTTCTTT. This encodes CASSLSRTGNTEAFF.

The chain combines TRBV4-3 with TRBJ2-2; a weak D match, TRBD1 (5 bases). Germline CDR1 is LGHNA and CDR2 is YSLEER. V dropped 3 bases and J dropped 7 bases, with 12 bases sitting between them. This CDR3 has 14 amino acids. CDR3 in DNA: TGCGCCAGCAGCCAGGGCAGGGCAAGCGGGGAGCTGTTTTTT. It translates to CASSQGRASGELFF.

This rearrangement joins TRBV7-9 to TRBJ1-4; D may be TRBD1 (6 bases). The CDR3 loop spans 14 amino acids. Germline values: CDR1 SEHNR, CDR2 FQNEAQ (reference sequence). The germline V and J ends were trimmed by 1 base and 5 bases, with 8 bases remaining between them. The CDR3 region has the DNA TGTGCCAGCAGCTTAGAGCAGGGGAATGAAAAACTGTTTTTT. Protein: CASSLEQGNEKLFF.

The CDR3 nucleotides read TGTGCTAGTGGTTTGGGAGGACAGGGAACCTACGAGCAGTACTTC. Its translation: CASGLGGQGTYEQYF. The rearrangement links TRBV12-5 to TRBJ2-7; 8 nucleotides match TRBD1. The CDR3 runs to 15 residues. Germline V gene sequence: CDR1 LGHNT, CDR2 FRNRAP. The junction had 4 bases not matched to a gene; V was cut back by 1 base and J by 2 bases. The full variable domain, completed using reference TRBV12-5 and TRBJ2-7, is DARVTQTPRHKVTEMGQEVTMRCQPILGHNTVFWYRQTMMQGLELLAYFRNRAPLDDSGMPKDRFSAEMPDATLATLKIQPSEPRDSAVYFCASGLGGQGTYEQYFGPGTRLTVT.

V is TRBV28 and J is TRBJ2-4; no firm D call. The CDR3 contains 12 residues. The germline gives CDR1 MDHEN, CDR2 SYDVKM. Trimming removed 2 bases at V and 5 bases at J, with 4 bases between. CDR3 sequence: CASSLLQNIQYF. CDR3 sequence (DNA): TGTGCCAGCAGTTTACTCCAAAACATTCAGTACTTC.

The chain uses TRBV7-3 and TRBJ2-1, with TRBD1 identical over 9 bases. The CDR3 runs to 15 residues. CDR1 and CDR2 (germline): SGHTA, FQGTGA. V shed 3 bases and J 6 bases; nucleotides not matched to a gene: 6. This CDR3 reads CASSFTGGGINEQFF. DNA for the CDR3: TGTGCCAGCAGCTTCACAGGGGGCGGTATCAATGAGCAGTTCTTC.

The chain employs TRBV6-1 and TRBJ2-3; 8 bases map to TRBD1. V gave up 5 bases and J gave up 4 bases; unmatched junction bases: 8. This CDR3 spans 15 amino acids. Germline V gene data show CDR1 as MNHNS and CDR2 as SASEGT. This chain's CDR3 is CASSSGGQGADTQYF. CDR3 nucleotide sequence: TGTGCCAGCAGTAGCGGCGGACAGGGAGCAGATACGCAGTATTTT.

The chain has TRBV7-6 and TRBJ2-7; TRBD1 agrees at 7 bases. Trimming removed 4 bases from V and 2 bases from J; junction bases left unmatched: 5. The CDR3 sequence is 14 residues long. The germline gives CDR1 SGHVS, CDR2 FNYEAQ. The CDR3 is CASSSRQGPYEQYF. Written as DNA, the CDR3 is TGTGCCAGCAGCTCCAGACAGGGCCCCTACGAGCAGTACTTC.